A single sample is the source of the 13 T cell receptor beta chains below, sequenced in a study of T-cell reconstitution after alpha-beta-depleted transplantation in children. TCRbeta library construction was performed incorporating unique molecular identifiers. TCRdb reprocessed the PCR reads with MiXCR, giving one entry per CDR3 protein. The sample holds 55,000 to 90,000 distinct CDR3 sequences, roughly 4.4% seen once. The source material was PBMCs, mostly from graft donor cells, sampled 180 days after TCRalphabeta/CD19-depleted stem cell transplant. The receptors derive from a boy younger than two who had a stem cell transplant for acute myeloid leukemia, so the T cells may come from the graft donor.

This clonotype was observed at least ten times. The chain combines TRBV4-1 with TRBJ2-3; possible D gene TRBD1, 6 bases. Trimming took off 4 bases at V and 3 bases at J, with 14 bases between the two ends. This CDR3 has 15 residues. Germline V CDR1 and CDR2: MGHRA, YSYEKL. CDR3 DNA: TGCGCCAGCAGCCTGCAGGACAGAGTGACAGATACGCAGTATTTT. This translates into CASSLQDRVTDTQYF.

This clonotype has ten or more counts. V usage is TRBV5-5 and J usage is TRBJ2-5; TRBD1 is a possible D gene (5 bases). The germline CDR1 and CDR2 sequences are SGHKS and YYEKEE (reference sequence). The V and J ends lost 2 bases and 5 bases respectively, with 19 bases between them. The CDR3 spans 16 residues. Here the CDR3 DNA reads TGTGCCAGCAGCTTTTGGGGCGCGGTCTCCGGGGAGACCCAGTACTTC. Protein product: CASSFWGAVSGETQYF.

This chain uses TRBV28 with TRBJ2-5; TRBD1 matches at 7 bases. After removal of 6 bases from V and 4 bases from J, the junction contained 5 bases not matched to a gene. The CDR3 extends over 13 amino acids. Per germline, CDR1 MDHEN and CDR2 SYDVKM. The DNA for the CDR3 is TGTGCCAGCAGCTCAGGGGACAGAGAGACCCAGTACTTC. It yields the protein CASSSGDRETQYF.

The table lists this clonotype with many counts. The chain joins TRBV18 to TRBJ2-7; TRBD1 might be the D (7 bases). Trimming pared 6 bases from V and 2 bases from J, leaving 23 bases between. The CDR3 is 17 residues long. The germline CDR1 and CDR2 sequences are KGHSH and LQKENI. The CDR3 bases are TGTGCCAGCTCCGGGAGAGGGGCGACAGGGAACCCCTACGAGCAGTACTTC. Its protein product is CASSGRGATGNPYEQYF.

This clonotype has at least ten counts. V usage is TRBV7-2 and J usage is TRBJ1-1, with D possibly matching TRBD1 (6 bases). The CDR3 totals 12 residues. Germline lookup yields CDR1 SGHTA and CDR2 FQGNSA. V was clipped by 7 bases and J by 11 bases, with 17 bases between them. The CDR3 is CASTPRQGPAFF. As DNA, the CDR3 is TGTGCCAGCACCCCCCGCCAGGGGCCGGCTTTCTTT.

This clonotype was counted ten times or more. The chain combines TRBV7-2 with TRBJ2-1; 7 bases are a match to TRBD1. Per the germline V gene, CDR1 is SGHTA and CDR2 is FQGNSA. The CDR3 runs to 15 residues. The junction had 8 bases not matched to a gene; V was cut back by 5 bases and J by 4 bases. The CDR3 coding sequence is TGTGCCAGCAGCGGCCGACAGGGACGTTACAATGAGCAGTTCTTC. It codes for CASSGRQGRYNEQFF.

This clonotype appeared many times. J is TRBJ2-5 and V is TRBV12-3 or TRBV12-4, with 10 bases aligning to TRBD1. V lost 6 bases, J lost 6 bases, and 7 bases stayed unmatched. This CDR3 comprises 14 residues. CDR3 nucleotide sequence: TGTGCCAGCAGCGTCCGGGACAGGGGAAAGACCCAGTACTTC. The encoded protein is CASSVRDRGKTQYF.

This clonotype was seen just once. At one of its ends the junction is not consistent with the germline gene, which may arise from a read error. V gene TRBV6-6 combines with J gene TRBJ1-1; D possibly corresponds to TRBD1 (5 bases). The CDR3 is made up of 13 amino acids. Germline V gives CDR1 MNHNY, CDR2 SVGAGI (reference sequence). CDR3 DNA: TGTGCCAGCAGGCCCCAGGGTCACACTGCAGCTTTCTTT. Its protein is CASRPQGHTAAFF.

This clonotype appeared many times. This sequence joins TRBV20-1 and TRBJ2-1; a possible D gene is TRBD2 (6 bases). This CDR3 has 13 amino acids. Germline V gene lookup returns CDR1 DFQATT and CDR2 SNEGSKA (reference sequence). Trimming took 4 bases from V and 4 from J, leaving 11 bases between them. This CDR3 is CSATRGNYNEQFF. The DNA of the CDR3 is TGCAGTGCTACCCGGGGGAATTACAATGAGCAGTTCTTC.

In its sample, this clonotype was seen many times. DNA of the CDR3: TGTGCCAGCAGTTTAGTTACAGGGGGATACAATGAGCAGTTCTTC. Amino acid sequence: CASSLVTGGYNEQFF. The V gene is TRBV12-3 or TRBV12-4, the J gene TRBJ2-1; 8 nucleotides line up with TRBD1. Germline trimming cut 1 base from V and 4 bases from J; bases unmatched to any gene: 3. The CDR3 has 15 residues.

This clonotype was detected ten times or more. The chain combines TRBV12-3 or TRBV12-4 with TRBJ2-5; D gene ambiguous. The CDR3 length is 15 residues. Trimming stripped 3 bases from V and 6 bases from J, with 17 bases between. Here the CDR3 reads CASSLRRAEAQTQYF. CDR3 coding DNA: TGTGCCAGCAGTTTGAGGCGCGCTGAGGCACAGACCCAGTACTTC.

This clonotype appeared many times. The DNA of the CDR3 is TGTGCCAGCAGTCGGACAGGGGCCCCCTATAATTCACCCCTCCACTTT. This gives the protein CASSRTGAPYNSPLHF. This rearrangement joins TRBV7-2 to TRBJ1-6; 9 positions match TRBD1. The CDR3 runs 16 residues. The V gene end was trimmed by 6 bases and the J gene end by 2 bases; junction bases not matched to a gene: 5. Germline loops: CDR1 SGHTA, CDR2 FQGNSA. Full variable domain (remainder filled in from reference TRBV7-2 and TRBJ1-6): GAGVSQSPSNKVTEKGKDVELRCDPISGHTALYWYRQSLGQGLEFLIYFQGNSAPDKSGLPSDRFSAERTGGSVSTLTIQRTQQEDSAVYLCASSRTGAPYNSPLHFGNGTRLTVT.

This clonotype has more than one count but fewer than ten. The chain uses TRBV7-2 and TRBJ2-7, with D perhaps matching TRBD2 (6 bases). The CDR3 consists of 17 residues. Trimming cost V 4 bases and J 3 bases, with 22 bases left between them. Germline CDR1 SGHTA, CDR2 FQGNSA. The CDR3: CASSSPLGQGGVYEQYV. For the CDR3, the DNA is TGTGCCAGCAGCTCACCGCTGGGCCAGGGAGGAGTCTACGAGCAGTACGTC.